This T cell receptor beta chain was recorded in a study of CD8 T cells in ankylosing spondylitis (dated 2017 in TCRdb). With respect to the entire study: To find TCR variants linked to disease, the study profiled T cell receptor beta repertoires in ankylosing spondylitis patients and healthy donors. In total, the full study cohort was made up of roughly 100 healthy donors and more than 20 ankylosing spondylitis patients. Peripheral blood was sampled, and synovial fluid was additionally collected from ankylosing spondylitis patients. What the research found in general, with its limitations: Blood from ankylosing spondylitis patients appeared to be characterized by a TCR beta motif composed of 7 to 9 highly homologous amino acid variants. The disease-linked clones were reported as significantly enriched in matched synovial fluid samples from ankylosing spondylitis patients. In peripheral blood, the disease-linked clones were found at relatively low frequencies and had a CD8+ phenotype. Some of the motif variants had been reported before in the synovial fluid and blood of reactive arthritis patients, a finding that suggests common disease-initiation mechanisms.

Sequenced on an Illumina HiSeq 2500. TCR beta libraries were prepared by quantitative 5'-RACE with molecular barcodes. Under the source paper's analysis protocol: To identify disease-linked TCR variants, a new computational method was used, one built on a probabilistic model of VDJ rearrangement. TCRdb reprocessing: public reads trimmed at Q25 with fastp, clones called with MiXCR, in-frame beta chains kept. All rows with the same CDR3 protein become a single entry with the most common DNA and genes. The V and J calls here are based on TCRdb, not the publication. The sample table lists about 540,000 distinct CDR3 sequences, 10% to 15% of them with a count of one. 6.8% of the sample is taken by the ten largest. Of note for this clonotype: Its antigen remains unidentified. No base quality information exists; no much larger clone differs at one position.

Per the germline V gene, SQVTM is the CDR1 and ANQGSEA is the CDR2. There are 13 amino acids in the CDR3, from cysteine to phenylalanine inclusive. The only DNA kept is the CDR3, 39 bases in frame from the first base. The source material was blood, either unsorted or a sorted T cell fraction (not recorded which). The rearranged chain carries TRBV29-1 and TRBJ1-5; the D gene is unclear. This receptor was taken from a male donor with ankylosing spondylitis. The nucleotide sequence reads TGCAGGCCCACAGAAAATAGCAATCAGCCCCAGCATTTT. The translation is CRPTENSNQPQHF. Here the CDR3 is joined to the reference TRBV29-1 and TRBJ1-5 genes, and the full variable domain is: SAVISQKPSRDICQRGTSLTIQCQVDSQVTMMFWYRQQPGQSLTLIATANQGSEATYESGFVIDKFPISRPNLTFSTLTVSNMSPEDSSIYLCRPTENSNQPQHFGDGTRLSIL.